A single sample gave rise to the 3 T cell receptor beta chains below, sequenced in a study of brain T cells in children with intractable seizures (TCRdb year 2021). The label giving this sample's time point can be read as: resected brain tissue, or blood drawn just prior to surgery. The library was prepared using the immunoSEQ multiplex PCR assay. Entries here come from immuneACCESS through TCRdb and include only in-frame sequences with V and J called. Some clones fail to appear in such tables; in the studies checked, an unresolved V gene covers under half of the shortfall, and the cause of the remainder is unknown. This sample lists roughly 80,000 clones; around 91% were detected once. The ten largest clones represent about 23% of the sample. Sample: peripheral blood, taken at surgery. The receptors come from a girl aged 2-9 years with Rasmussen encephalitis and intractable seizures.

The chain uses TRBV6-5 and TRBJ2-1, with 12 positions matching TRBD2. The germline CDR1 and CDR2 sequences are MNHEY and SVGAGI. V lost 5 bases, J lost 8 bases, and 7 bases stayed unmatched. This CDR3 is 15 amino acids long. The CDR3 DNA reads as TGTGCCAGCAGTCCCCTAGCGGGGGGGCCGGATGAGCAGTTCTTC. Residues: CASSPLAGGPDEQFF.

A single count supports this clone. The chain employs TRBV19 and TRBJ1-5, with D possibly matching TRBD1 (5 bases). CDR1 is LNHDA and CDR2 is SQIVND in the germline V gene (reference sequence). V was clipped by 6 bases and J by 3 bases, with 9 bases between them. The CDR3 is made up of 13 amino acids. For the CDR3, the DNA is TGTGCCAGTAGCGGGGACGTCAATCAGCCCCAGCATTTT. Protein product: CASSGDVNQPQHF.

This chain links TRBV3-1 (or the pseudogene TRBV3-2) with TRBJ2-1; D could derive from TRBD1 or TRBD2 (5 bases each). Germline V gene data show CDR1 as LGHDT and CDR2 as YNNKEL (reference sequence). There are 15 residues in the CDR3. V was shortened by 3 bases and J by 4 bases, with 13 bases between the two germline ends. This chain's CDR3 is CASSQGPSPYNEQFF. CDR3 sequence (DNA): TGTGCCAGCAGCCAGGGACCGTCACCATACAATGAGCAGTTCTTC.